A selection of T cell receptor beta chains follows, all from one sample in a study of blood T cell repertoires in COVID-19. Data came from immunoSEQ multiplex PCR; TCRdb stores just in-frame clones and leaves some out. Here the sample spans hundreds of thousands of clones, about 83% being singletons. The specimen sequenced was peripheral blood. Source of these receptors: a woman aged 35 to 49 with active or convalescent COVID-19. Both conserved end residues are part of each CDR3. The D gene is left open where the match is weak. Only some rows state a clone size, as once, few, many or a class for expanded clones.

clone_size j_call d_call v_call cdr3_nt cdr3_aa
. TRBJ2-7 TRBD1 TRBV29-1 TGCAGCGTTGAGGACAGGGCGGACGAGCAGTACTTC CSVEDRADEQYF
. TRBJ1-1 . TRBV2 TGTGCCAGCAGGAGAGACAGGACCGACACTGAAGCTTTCTTT CASRRDRTDTEAFF
. TRBJ1-5 . TRBV4-2 TGTGCCAGCAGCCAAGAAAGAGCAGGAAATCAGCCCCAGCATTTT CASSQERAGNQPQHF
. TRBJ1-5 TRBD1 TRBV2 TGTGCCAGCAGTGCGGACAGGGTGGGTCAGCCCCAGCATTTT CASSADRVGQPQHF
. TRBJ2-7 . TRBV5-4 TGTGCCAGCAGCTTGGAAGATAGGAGCTCCTACGAGCAGTACTTC CASSLEDRSSYEQYF
. TRBJ1-5 . TRBV6-2/TRBV6-3 TGTGCCAGCAGTGACAGCCATAGCAATCAGCCCCAGCATTTT CASSDSHSNQPQHF
. TRBJ2-1 TRBD2 TRBV9 TGTGCCAGCAGCGCACTAGCGGGGGATGAGCAGTTCTTC CASSALAGDEQFF
. TRBJ1-1 . TRBV7-9 TGTGCCAGCAATTGGGAGGGGCAGAACACTGAAGCTTTCTTT CASNWEGQNTEAFF
. TRBJ1-1 . TRBV19 TGTGCCAGTAGTATGTACAGGGTCGACACTGAAGCTTTCTTT CASSMYRVDTEAFF
. TRBJ2-7 TRBD1 TRBV27 TGTGCCAGCAGTTTACCGGGACAGGGTCTGTACGAGCAGTACTTC CASSLPGQGLYEQYF
. TRBJ1-1 . TRBV18 TGTGCCAGCTCACTAAACAGGGATGGGACTGAAGCTTTCTTT CASSLNRDGTEAFF
once TRBJ2-1 . TRBV20-1 TGCAGTGTGAGGGCCTACAATGAGCAGTTCTTC CSVRAYNEQFF
. TRBJ1-3 TRBD1 TRBV5-4 TGTGCCAGCAGCTTAGGACAGGGGGCAAGTGGAAACACCATATATTTT CASSLGQGASGNTIYF
. TRBJ2-7 . TRBV11-3 TGTGCCAGCAGCCAATCCTACGAGCAGTACTTC CASSQSYEQYF
. TRBJ2-5 . TRBV7-8 TGTGCCAGCAGACCCGTCAGGGGAGTGGGAGAGACCCAGTACTTC CASRPVRGVGETQYF
. TRBJ2-7 . TRBV6-2/TRBV6-3 TGTGCCAGCAGTTACTTGGACAGTCCCTACGAGCAGTACTTC CASSYLDSPYEQYF
. TRBJ2-1 . TRBV30 TGTGCCTGGATTGCGGACAGCTCCTACAATGAGCAGTTCTTC CAWIADSSYNEQFF
. TRBJ1-2 . TRBV27 TGTGCCAGCAGTAAAGGTTTGGCTCCCTCCTCCGGGGGCTACACCTTC CASSKGLAPSSGGYTF
. TRBJ2-7 TRBD2 TRBV7-8 TGTGCCAGCAGGCCCCAGCGGGGGGTCTCCAGCGAGCAGTACTTC CASRPQRGVSSEQYF
. TRBJ2-7 TRBD1 TRBV4-3 TGCGCCAGCGCAAGGACAGGGGACTCCTACGAGCAGTACTTC CASARTGDSYEQYF